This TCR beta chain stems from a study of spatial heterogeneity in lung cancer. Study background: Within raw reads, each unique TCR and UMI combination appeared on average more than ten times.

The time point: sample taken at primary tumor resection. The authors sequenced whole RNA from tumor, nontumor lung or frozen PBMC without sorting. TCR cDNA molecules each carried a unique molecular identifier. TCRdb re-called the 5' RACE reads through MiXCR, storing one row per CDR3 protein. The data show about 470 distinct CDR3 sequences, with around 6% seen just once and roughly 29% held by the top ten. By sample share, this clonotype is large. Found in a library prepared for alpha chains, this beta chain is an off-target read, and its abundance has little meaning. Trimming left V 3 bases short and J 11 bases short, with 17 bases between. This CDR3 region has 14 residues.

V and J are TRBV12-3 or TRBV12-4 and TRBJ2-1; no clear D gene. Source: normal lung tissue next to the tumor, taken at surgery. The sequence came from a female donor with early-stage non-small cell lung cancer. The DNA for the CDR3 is TGTGCCAGCAGTTTTTCCTTGGGTATCCCCCAGCAGTTCTTC. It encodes CASSFSLGIPQQFF.